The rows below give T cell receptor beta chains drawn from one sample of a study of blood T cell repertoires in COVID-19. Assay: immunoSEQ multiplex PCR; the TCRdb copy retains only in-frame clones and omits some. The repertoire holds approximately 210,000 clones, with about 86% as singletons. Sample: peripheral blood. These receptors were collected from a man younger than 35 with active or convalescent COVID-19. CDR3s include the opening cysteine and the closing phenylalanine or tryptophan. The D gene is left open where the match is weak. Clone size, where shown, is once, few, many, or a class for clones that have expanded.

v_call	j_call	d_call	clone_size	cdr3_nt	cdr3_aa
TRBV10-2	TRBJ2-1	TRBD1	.	TGCGCCAGCAGCGGGACAGGCGCCTACAATGAGCAGTTCTTC	CASSGTGAYNEQFF
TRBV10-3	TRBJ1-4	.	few	TGTGCCATCAGTGAGCCGAGGGGCGGGGGAAAACTGTTTTTT	CAISEPRGGGKLFF
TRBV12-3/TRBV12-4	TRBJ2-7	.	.	TGTGCCAGCAGAACCACTAGTAACTACGAGCAGTACTTC	CASRTTSNYEQYF
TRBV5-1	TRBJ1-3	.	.	TGCGCCAGCAGCCTTGCAGCTTCGACAGGAGGAAACACCATATATTTT	CASSLAASTGGNTIYF
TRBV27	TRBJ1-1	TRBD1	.	TGTGCCAGCATCACGACAGGGTCTGAAGCTTTCTTT	CASITTGSEAFF
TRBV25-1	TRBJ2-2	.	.	TGTGCCAGCAACCAGGGTAGAACCGGGGAGCTGTTTTTT	CASNQGRTGELFF
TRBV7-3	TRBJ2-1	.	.	TGTGCCAGCAGCTTAATAGGACATAGCTCCTACAATGAGCAGTTCTTC	CASSLIGHSSYNEQFF
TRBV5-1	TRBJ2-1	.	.	TGCGCCAGCAGCTTCTCGGGAGAAACCTACAATGAGCAGTTCTTC	CASSFSGETYNEQFF
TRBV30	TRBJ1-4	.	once	TGTGCCTGTGGAATTATAAATGAAAAACTGTTTTTT	CACGIINEKLFF
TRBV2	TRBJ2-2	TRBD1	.	TGTGCCAGCAGCTTACAGGGGCGCCTGAACACCGGGGAGCTGTTTTTT	CASSLQGRLNTGELFF
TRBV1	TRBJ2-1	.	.	TGCACCAGCAATTATCCCACAACGGCCGGGATCCAATACAATGAGCAGTTCTTC	CTSNYPTTAGIQYNEQFF
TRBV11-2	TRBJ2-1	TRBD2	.	TGTGCCAGCAGCTTCATAGCGGGCCGAACCTACAATGAGCAGTTCTTC	CASSFIAGRTYNEQFF
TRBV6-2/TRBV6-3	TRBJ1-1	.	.	TGTGCCAGCAGTTACTATTCTGCAGGGTTAAACACTGAAGCTTTCTTT	CASSYYSAGLNTEAFF
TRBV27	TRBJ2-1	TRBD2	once	TGTGCCAGCAGGGGGACTAGCGGGAGCTGGAATGAGCAGTTCTTC	CASRGTSGSWNEQFF
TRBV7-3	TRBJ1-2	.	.	TGTGCCAGCAGCCCGCGAGGCGGACAAAAGGTCGACGGCTACACCTTC	CASSPRGGQKVDGYTF
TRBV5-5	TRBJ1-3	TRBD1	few	TGTGCCAGCAGCTTGGTACAGGGGTCTGGTGGAAACACCATATATTTT	CASSLVQGSGGNTIYF
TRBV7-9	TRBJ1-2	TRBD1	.	TGTGCCAGCAGCTTAACGGACAGGGGGGATGATGGCTACACCTTC	CASSLTDRGDDGYTF
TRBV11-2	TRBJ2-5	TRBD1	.	TGTGCCAGCAGAGGGGCGTGGCAGGGGGCTGGGGAGACCCAGTACTTC	CASRGAWQGAGETQYF
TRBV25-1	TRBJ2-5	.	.	TGTGCCAGCAGTGAATCTCCCCTGGCGGAGAAGTACCAAGAGACCCAGTACTTC	CASSESPLAEKYQETQYF
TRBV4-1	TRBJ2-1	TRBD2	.	TGCGCCAGCAGCCCGCCATCTAGCGGGGGCTACAATGAGCAGTTCTTC	CASSPPSSGGYNEQFF
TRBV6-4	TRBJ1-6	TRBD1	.	TGTGCCAGCAGTGACTGGCAGGGGGCGAATAATTCACCCCTCCACTTT	CASSDWQGANNSPLHF
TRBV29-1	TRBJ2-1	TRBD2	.	TGCAGCGTTCTACCCCTCCTGGGACTAGCTCTCAATGAGCAGTTCTTC	CSVLPLLGLALNEQFF
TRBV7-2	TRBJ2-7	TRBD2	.	TGTGCCAGCAGCCCTCAGCGGGAGAGCGTTTACGAGCAGTACTTC	CASSPQRESVYEQYF
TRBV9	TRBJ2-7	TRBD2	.	TGTGCCAGCAGCGTAGGGGCCCTAGCGGGCTACGAGCAGTACTTC	CASSVGALAGYEQYF
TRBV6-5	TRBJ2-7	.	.	TGTGCCAGCAGTTACTTTGGAGGCGTAGGCTACGAGCAGTACTTC	CASSYFGGVGYEQYF
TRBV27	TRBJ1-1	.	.	TGTGCCAGCAGCCTCGGCGGGGGGCTCACTGAAGCTTTCTTT	CASSLGGGLTEAFF
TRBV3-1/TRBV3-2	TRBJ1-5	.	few	TGTGCCAGCAGCCAAGAGGGCCAGCCCCAGCATTTT	CASSQEGQPQHF
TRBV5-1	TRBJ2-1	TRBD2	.	TGCGCCAGCAGCTTGGAGGCGGGAGGGCCATCTACTGAGCAGTTCTTC	CASSLEAGGPSTEQFF
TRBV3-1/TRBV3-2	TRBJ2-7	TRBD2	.	TGTGCCACCGGCGGGAGTTCCTACGAGCAGTACTTC	CATGGSSYEQYF
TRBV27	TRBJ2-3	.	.	TGTGCCAGCAGCCTTTCTGGCCACACAGATACGCAGTATTTT	CASSLSGHTDTQYF
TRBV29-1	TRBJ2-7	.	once	TGCAGCGTGGGCGACTCTAACGAGCAGTACTTC	CSVGDSNEQYF
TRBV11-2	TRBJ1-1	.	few	TGTGCCAGCAGCTGGGGCAGTGCGAACACTGAAGCTTTCTTT	CASSWGSANTEAFF
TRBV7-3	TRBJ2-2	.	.	TGTGCCAGCTCATCGGTATCGAACACCGGGGAGCTGTTTTTT	CASSSVSNTGELFF
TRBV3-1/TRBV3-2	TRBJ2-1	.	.	TGTGCCAGCAGCCACGTAAACAGGGAAGGCCTAAATGAGCAGTTCTTC	CASSHVNREGLNEQFF
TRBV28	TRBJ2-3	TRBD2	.	TGTGCCAGCAGTTTACCCCCCTTACCGGGACTACCAGATACGCAGTATTTT	CASSLPPLPGLPDTQYF
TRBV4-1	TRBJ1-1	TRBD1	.	TGCGCCAGCAGCCTCCGTGAGACAGGGGGAAGCACTGAAGCTTTCTTT	CASSLRETGGSTEAFF
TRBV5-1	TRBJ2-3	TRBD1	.	TGCGCCAGCAGCTTGCGGGACAGGGTCAGCACAGATACGCAGTATTTT	CASSLRDRVSTDTQYF
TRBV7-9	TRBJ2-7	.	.	TGTGCCAGCAGCTTCCCGATTTCGGGAGAGCCTTACGAGCAGTACTTC	CASSFPISGEPYEQYF
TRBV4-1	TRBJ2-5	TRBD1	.	TGCGCCAGCAGCCAAGTGGGACAGGGCCAAGAGACCCAGTACTTC	CASSQVGQGQETQYF
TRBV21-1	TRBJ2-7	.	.	TGTGCCAGCAGCAAGTGCCCTGGGGTTTCTACAGGGATAGGGTCCTACGAGCAGTACTTC	CASSKCPGVSTGIGSYEQYF
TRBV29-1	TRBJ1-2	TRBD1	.	TGCAGCGTTGAATTGGGACAGGGGGATTATGGCTACACCTTC	CSVELGQGDYGYTF